This record concerns one TCR beta chain sequence. The CDR3 has 17 amino acids. V was clipped by 4 bases and J by 3 bases, with 21 bases between them. The germline V gene encodes CDR1 SEHNR and CDR2 FQNEAQ (reference sequence). The sample is drawn from a study of T-cell memory formation after mild COVID-19. From the 5' RACE reads, TCRdb called clonotypes with MiXCR, one entry per CDR3 protein. The sample carries hundreds of thousands of distinct CDR3 sequences, less than 25% recorded once. This TCR was sampled from an adult woman who had mild COVID-19 (a few samples of this study predate the infection). Cell type and time point are not known. Sequencing input: PBMCs or a T cell subset sorted from them (not recorded which). The J gene is TRBJ1-1, the V gene TRBV7-9; possible D gene TRBD1, 5 bases. The CDR3 reads CASSWIRGSLRDTEAFF. In nucleotides, the CDR3 is TGTGCCAGCAGCTGGATAAGGGGCAGCCTTCGGGACACTGAAGCTTTCTTT.